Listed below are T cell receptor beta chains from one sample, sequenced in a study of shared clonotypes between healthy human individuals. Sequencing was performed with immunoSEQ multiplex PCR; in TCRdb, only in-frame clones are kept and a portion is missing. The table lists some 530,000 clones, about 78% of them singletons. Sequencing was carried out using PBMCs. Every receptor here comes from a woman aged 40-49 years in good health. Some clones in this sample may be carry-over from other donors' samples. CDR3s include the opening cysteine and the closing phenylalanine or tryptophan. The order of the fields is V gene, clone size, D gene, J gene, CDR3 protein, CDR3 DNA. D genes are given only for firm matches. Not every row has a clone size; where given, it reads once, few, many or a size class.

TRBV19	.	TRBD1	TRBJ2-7	CASSGWDRGIPDYEQYF	TGTGCCAGTAGTGGCTGGGACAGGGGAATCCCCGACTACGAGCAGTACTTC
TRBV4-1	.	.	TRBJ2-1	CASSQEGAGGGSSYNEQFF	TGCGCCAGCAGCCAAGAAGGGGCCGGAGGGGGGAGCTCCTACAATGAGCAGTTCTTC
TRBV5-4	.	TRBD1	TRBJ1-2	CASSLAVTGGYGYTF	TGTGCCAGCAGCTTGGCCGTGACAGGGGGGTATGGCTACACCTTC
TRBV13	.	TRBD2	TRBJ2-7	CASSSPPGTSGSYEQYF	TGTGCCAGCAGCTCCCCGCCGGGAACTAGCGGCTCCTACGAGCAGTACTTC
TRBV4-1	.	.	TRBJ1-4	CASSQNRDEKLFF	TGCGCCAGCAGCCAAAATCGTGACGAAAAACTGTTTTTT
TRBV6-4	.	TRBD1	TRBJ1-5	CASTFRDSANQPQHF	TGTGCCAGCACTTTCCGGGACAGTGCCAATCAGCCCCAGCATTTT
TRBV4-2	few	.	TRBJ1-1	CASSLNQNTEAFF	TGTGCCAGCAGCCTGAATCAGAACACTGAAGCTTTCTTT
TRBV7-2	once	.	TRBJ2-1	CASSLDGVVGLYNEQFF	TGTGCCAGCAGCTTAGACGGAGTGGTAGGGCTCTACAATGAGCAGTTCTTC
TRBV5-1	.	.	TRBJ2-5	CASQRQQETQYF	TGCGCCAGCCAGCGACAGCAAGAGACCCAGTACTTC
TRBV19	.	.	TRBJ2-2	CASSMLPGPITGELFF	TGTGCCAGTAGTATGCTCCCGGGACCAATTACCGGGGAGCTGTTTTTT
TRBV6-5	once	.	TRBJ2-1	CASSPLYLYNEQFF	TGTGCCAGCAGTCCACTTTACCTCTACAATGAGCAGTTCTTC
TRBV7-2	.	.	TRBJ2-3	CASRGLGLPTDTQYF	TGTGCCAGCAGGGGTCTCGGCCTCCCTACAGATACGCAGTATTTT
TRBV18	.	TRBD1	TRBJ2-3	CASSPPAPGGRVTDTQYF	TGTGCCAGCTCACCACCGGCACCAGGGGGCCGGGTGACAGATACGCAGTATTTT
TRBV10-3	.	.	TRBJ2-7	CAISESTSSYEQYF	TGTGCCATCAGTGAGTCAACCAGCTCCTACGAGCAGTACTTC
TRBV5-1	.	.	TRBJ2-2	CASSAGGELFF	TGCGCCAGCAGCGCGGGCGGGGAGCTGTTTTTT
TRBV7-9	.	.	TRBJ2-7	CASSSRTPYEQYF	TGTGCCAGCAGCTCCAGGACACCCTACGAGCAGTACTTC
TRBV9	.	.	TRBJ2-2	CASSGGFTGELFF	TGTGCCAGCAGCGGAGGTTTCACCGGGGAGCTGTTTTTT
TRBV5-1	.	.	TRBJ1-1	CASSSTGTGEAFF	TGCGCCAGCAGCTCAACGGGTACTGGTGAAGCTTTCTTT